These T cell receptor beta chains were read from a single sample in a study of blood T cells in healthy people across ages. A single record per CDR3 protein comes from TCRdb applying MiXCR to the 5' RACE reads. In the table there are hundreds of thousands of distinct CDR3 sequences, roughly 41% of which are singletons. Sequencing used blood. These receptors came from a woman aged 55-69 years in good health. Both conserved end residues are part of each CDR3. A D gene is named only where the DNA matches it firmly. The listing skips clone size in some rows; elsewhere it reads once, few, many or a size class.

TRBD1	TRBV4-2	NA	TRBJ2-1	CASSRDRASNEQFF	TGTGCCAGCAGCAGGGACAGAGCCTCCAATGAGCAGTTCTTC
NA	TRBV7-3	few	TRBJ2-5	CASSLGGIETQYF	TGTGCCAGCAGCTTAGGGGGGATTGAGACCCAGTACTTC
NA	TRBV11-1	few	TRBJ2-7	CASSPDLYKQYF	TGTGCCAGCAGCCCGGACCTGTATAAGCAGTACTTC
TRBD1	TRBV6-6	NA	TRBJ1-1	CASSSRQGALGTEAFF	TGTGCCAGCAGTTCGAGACAGGGGGCCCTGGGCACTGAAGCTTTCTTT
NA	TRBV7-8	once	TRBJ1-5	CASSLARPGGDQPQHF	TGTGCCAGCAGCTTAGCGCGTCCCGGTGGGGATCAGCCCCAGCATTTT
TRBD1	TRBV12-3/TRBV12-4	NA	TRBJ1-1	CASSLEGAEAFF	TGTGCCAGCAGTTTGGAGGGGGCCGAAGCTTTCTTT
NA	TRBV6-5	NA	TRBJ2-7	CASSLGRRLSYEQYF	TGTGCCAGCAGTCTCGGCAGGCGGCTTTCCTACGAGCAGTACTTC
NA	TRBV20-1	NA	TRBJ2-4	CSARFRGPFQYF	TGCAGTGCTAGATTCCGGGGGCCATTTCAGTACTTC
TRBD1	TRBV5-1	NA	TRBJ2-7	CASSRAGTGVYEQYF	TGCGCCAGCAGCCGCGCCGGGACAGGGGTATACGAGCAGTACTTC
NA	TRBV29-1	NA	TRBJ1-1	CSADRQNTEAFF	TGCAGCGCGGACAGACAGAACACTGAAGCTTTCTTT
NA	TRBV18	few	TRBJ1-1	CASSRSNGNTEAFF	TGTGCCAGCTCACGCTCGAACGGGAACACTGAAGCTTTCTTT
TRBD1	TRBV6-2/TRBV6-3	NA	TRBJ2-6	CASRPTGGVSGANILTF	TGTGCCAGCCGTCCCACAGGGGGCGTCTCTGGGGCCAACATCCTGACTTTC
TRBD2	TRBV15	once	TRBJ2-1	CATCRGTSGDSEQFF	TGTGCCACCTGCAGGGGCACTAGCGGGGATAGTGAGCAGTTCTTC
NA	TRBV28	NA	TRBJ2-7	CASSLGTFYEQYF	TGTGCCAGCAGTCTGGGGACATTTTACGAGCAGTACTTC